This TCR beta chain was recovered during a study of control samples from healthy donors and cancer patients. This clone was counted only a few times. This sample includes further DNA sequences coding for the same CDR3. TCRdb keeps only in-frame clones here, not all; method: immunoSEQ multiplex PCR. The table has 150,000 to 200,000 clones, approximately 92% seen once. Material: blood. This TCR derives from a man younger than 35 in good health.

The CDR3 spells CAWSVGKGPRITGELFF. The CDR3 nucleotides read TGTGCCTGGAGTGTAGGGAAGGGACCAAGAATAACCGGGGAGCTGTTTTTT. The chain combines TRBV30 with TRBJ2-2; D possibly uses TRBD1 or TRBD2 (5 bases each). V lost 0 bases and J 5 bases, leaving 19 bases between the germline ends. The CDR3 contains 17 residues. The germline CDR1 and CDR2 sequences are GTSNPN and SVGIG (reference sequence).